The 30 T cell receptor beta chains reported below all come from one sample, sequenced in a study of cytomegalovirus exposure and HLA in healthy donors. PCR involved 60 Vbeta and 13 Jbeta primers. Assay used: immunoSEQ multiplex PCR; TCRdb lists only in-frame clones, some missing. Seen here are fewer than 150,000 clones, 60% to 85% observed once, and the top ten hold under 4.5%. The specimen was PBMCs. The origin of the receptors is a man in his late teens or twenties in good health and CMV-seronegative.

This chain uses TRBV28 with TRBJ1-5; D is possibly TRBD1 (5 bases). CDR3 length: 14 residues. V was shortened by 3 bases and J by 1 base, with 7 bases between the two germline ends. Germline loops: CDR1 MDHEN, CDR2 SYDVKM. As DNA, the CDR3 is TGTGCCAGCAGTTTTGGGGGGAGCAATCAGCCCCAGCATTTT. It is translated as CASSFGGSNQPQHF.

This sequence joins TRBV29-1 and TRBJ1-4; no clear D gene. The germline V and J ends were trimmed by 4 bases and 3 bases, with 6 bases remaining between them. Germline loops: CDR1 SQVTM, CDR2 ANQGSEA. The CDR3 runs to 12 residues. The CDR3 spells CSVGAANEKLFF. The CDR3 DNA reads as TGCAGCGTTGGGGCAGCTAATGAAAAACTGTTTTTT. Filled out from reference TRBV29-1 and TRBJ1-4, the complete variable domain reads SAVISQKPSRDICQRGTSLTIQCQVDSQVTMMFWYRQQPGQSLTLIATANQGSEATYESGFVIDKFPISRPNLTFSTLTVSNMSPEDSSIYLCSVGAANEKLFFGSGTQLSVL.

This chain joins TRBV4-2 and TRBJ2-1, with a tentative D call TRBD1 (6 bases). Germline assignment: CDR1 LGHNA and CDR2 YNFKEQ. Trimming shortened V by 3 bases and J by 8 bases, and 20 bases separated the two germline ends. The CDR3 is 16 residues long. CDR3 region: CASSHLIGWQGHEQFF. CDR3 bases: TGTGCCAGCAGCCATCTGATCGGGTGGCAGGGGCATGAGCAGTTCTTC.

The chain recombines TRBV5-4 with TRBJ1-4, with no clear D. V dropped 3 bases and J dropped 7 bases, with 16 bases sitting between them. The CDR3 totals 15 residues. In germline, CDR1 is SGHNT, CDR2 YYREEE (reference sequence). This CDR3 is CASSSKAGGFEKLFF. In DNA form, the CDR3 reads TGTGCCAGCAGCTCCAAGGCAGGAGGGTTTGAAAAACTGTTTTTT.

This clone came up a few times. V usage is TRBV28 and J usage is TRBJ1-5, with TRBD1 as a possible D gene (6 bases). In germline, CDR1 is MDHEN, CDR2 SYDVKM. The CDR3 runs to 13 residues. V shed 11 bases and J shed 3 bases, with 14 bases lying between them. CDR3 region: CACTGQINQPQHF. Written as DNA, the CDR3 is TGTGCCTGCACAGGACAGATCAATCAGCCCCAGCATTTT.

Here the CDR3 reads CAWREERGYTF. The CDR3 bases are TGTGCCTGGAGAGAGGAGAGGGGCTACACCTTC. The V and J genes are TRBV30 and TRBJ1-2; D gene unclear. This CDR3 region has 11 residues. Per germline, CDR1 GTSNPN and CDR2 SVGIG (reference sequence). Trimming took 3 bases from V and 8 from J, leaving 10 bases between them.

As DNA, the CDR3 is TGTGCCAGCAGCTTAGGACGTTTTAGGGAGGATCCCGATGAGCAGTTCTTC. Its translation: CASSLGRFREDPDEQFF. The rearrangement joins TRBV7-9 to TRBJ2-1; D possibly corresponds to TRBD2 (6 bases). The CDR3 has 17 amino acids. Germline CDR1 SEHNR, CDR2 FQNEAQ (reference sequence). V was shortened by 1 base and J by 8 bases, with 21 bases between the two germline ends.

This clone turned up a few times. The CDR3 reads CASVKPGHTEAFF. Written as DNA, the CDR3 is TGTGCCAGCGTTAAGCCTGGGCACACTGAAGCTTTCTTT. The gene calls are TRBV19 and TRBJ1-1; D is ambiguous. The germline V gene encodes CDR1 LNHDA and CDR2 SQIVND (reference sequence). This CDR3 contains 13 residues. V lost 9 bases to trimming and J lost 3 bases, with 14 bases between them.

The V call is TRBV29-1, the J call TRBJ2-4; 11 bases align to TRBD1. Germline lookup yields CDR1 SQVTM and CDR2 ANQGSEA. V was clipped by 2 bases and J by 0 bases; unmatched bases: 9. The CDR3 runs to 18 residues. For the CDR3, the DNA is TGCAGCGTTGAAACCGGGACAGGGGGGCACCTAGCCAAAAACATTCAGTACTTC. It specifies CSVETGTGGHLAKNIQYF.

The CDR3: CASSVEQRGYTDTQYF. CDR3 nucleotide sequence: TGTGCCAGCAGCGTAGAGCAGCGGGGGTACACAGATACGCAGTATTTT. The genes are TRBV9 and TRBJ2-3; the match to TRBD2 covers 8 bases. CDR3 length equals 16 residues. Germline trimming cut 0 bases from V and 2 bases from J; bases unmatched to any gene: 5. Germline V gives CDR1 SGDLS, CDR2 YYNGEE. The full variable domain, with the rest looked up from reference TRBV9 and TRBJ2-3, is DSGVTQTPKHLITATGQRVTLRCSPRSGDLSVYWYQQSLDQGLQFLIQYYNGEERAKGNILERFSAQQFPDLHSELNLSSLELGDSALYFCASSVEQRGYTDTQYFGPGTRLTVL.

The CDR3 here is CASSQDPGMADYTF. DNA of the CDR3: TGCGCCAGCAGCCAAGATCCGGGGATGGCAGACTACACCTTC. The chain carries TRBV4-1 and TRBJ1-2; D gene uncertain. Trimming removed 0 bases at V and 10 bases at J, with 15 bases between. Germline V CDR1 and CDR2: MGHRA, YSYEKL. The CDR3 is 14 amino acids.

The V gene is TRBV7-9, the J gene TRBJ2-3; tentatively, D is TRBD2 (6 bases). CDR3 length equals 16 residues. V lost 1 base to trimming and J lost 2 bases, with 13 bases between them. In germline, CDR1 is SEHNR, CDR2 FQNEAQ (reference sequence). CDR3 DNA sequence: TGTGCCAGCAGCTTAGGACTAGAAATCTTCACAGATACGCAGTATTTT. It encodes CASSLGLEIFTDTQYF.

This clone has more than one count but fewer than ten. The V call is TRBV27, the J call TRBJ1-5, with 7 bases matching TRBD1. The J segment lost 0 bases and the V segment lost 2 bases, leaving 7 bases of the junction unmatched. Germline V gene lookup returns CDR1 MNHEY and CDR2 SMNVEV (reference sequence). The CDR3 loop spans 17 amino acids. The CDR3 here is CASSLRGQRDSNQPQHF. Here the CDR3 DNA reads TGTGCCAGCAGTTTAAGGGGACAGAGAGATAGCAATCAGCCCCAGCATTTT.

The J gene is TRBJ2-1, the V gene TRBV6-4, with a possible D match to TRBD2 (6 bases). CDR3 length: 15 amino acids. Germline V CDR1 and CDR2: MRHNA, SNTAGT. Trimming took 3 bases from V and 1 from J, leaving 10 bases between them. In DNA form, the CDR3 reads TGTGCCAGCAGTGAAGGTGGGGGGTCCTACAATGAGCAGTTCTTC. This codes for CASSEGGGSYNEQFF.

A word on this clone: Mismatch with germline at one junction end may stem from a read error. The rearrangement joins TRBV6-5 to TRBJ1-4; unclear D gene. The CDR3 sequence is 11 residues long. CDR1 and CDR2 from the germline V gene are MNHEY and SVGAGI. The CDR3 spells CASQYIRKTVF. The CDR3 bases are TGTGCCAGCCAATATATCCGAAAAACTGTTTTT.

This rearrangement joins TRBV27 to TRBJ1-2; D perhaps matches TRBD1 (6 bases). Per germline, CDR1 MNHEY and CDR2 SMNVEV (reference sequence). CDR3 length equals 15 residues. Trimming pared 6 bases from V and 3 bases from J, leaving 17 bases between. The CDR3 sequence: CASRGGRDPYYGYTF. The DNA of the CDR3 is TGTGCCAGCAGGGGGGGGCGGGACCCGTACTATGGCTACACCTTC.

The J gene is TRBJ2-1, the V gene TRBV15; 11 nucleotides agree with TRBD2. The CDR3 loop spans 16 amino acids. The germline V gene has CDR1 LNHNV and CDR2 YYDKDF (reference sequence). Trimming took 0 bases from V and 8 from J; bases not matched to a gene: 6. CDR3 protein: CATSRDHSGGVDEQFF. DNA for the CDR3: TGTGCCACCAGCAGAGATCATAGCGGGGGGGTCGATGAGCAGTTCTTC. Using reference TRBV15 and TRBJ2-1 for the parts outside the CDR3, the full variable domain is DAMVIQNPRYQVTQFGKPVTLSCSQTLNHNVMYWYQQKSSQAPKLLFHYYDKDFNNEADTPDNFQSRRPNTSFCFLDIRSPGLGDTAMYLCATSRDHSGGVDEQFFGPGTRLTVL.

The CDR3 DNA follows: TGTGCCAGCAGCCTTGGACAGGGACACACTGAAGCTTTCTTT. It yields the protein CASSLGQGHTEAFF. The V gene is TRBV7-3, the J gene TRBJ1-1, with 8 bases fitting TRBD1. The length of the CDR3 is 14 residues. Losses at the gene ends were 5 bases for V and 3 bases for J; bases not matched to a gene: 5. Germline V gives CDR1 SGHTA, CDR2 FQGTGA.

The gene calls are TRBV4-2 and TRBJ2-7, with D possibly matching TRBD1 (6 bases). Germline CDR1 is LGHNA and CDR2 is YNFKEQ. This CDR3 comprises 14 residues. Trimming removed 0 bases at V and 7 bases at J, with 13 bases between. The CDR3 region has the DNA TGTGCCAGCAGCCAAGACGGCACAGGGTGGGAGCAGTACTTC. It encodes CASSQDGTGWEQYF.

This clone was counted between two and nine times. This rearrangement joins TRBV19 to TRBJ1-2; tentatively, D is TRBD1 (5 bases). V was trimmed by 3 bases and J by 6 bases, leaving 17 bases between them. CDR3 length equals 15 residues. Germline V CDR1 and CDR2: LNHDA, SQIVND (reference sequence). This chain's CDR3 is CASSMTVIGVNGYTF. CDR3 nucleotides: TGTGCCAGTAGTATGACAGTTATTGGCGTCAATGGCTACACCTTC.

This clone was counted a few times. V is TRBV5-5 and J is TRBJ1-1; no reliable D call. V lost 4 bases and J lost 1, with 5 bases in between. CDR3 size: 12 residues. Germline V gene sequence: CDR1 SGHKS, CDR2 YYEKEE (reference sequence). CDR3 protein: CASSLSNTEAFF. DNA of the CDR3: TGTGCCAGCAGCCTCTCGAACACTGAAGCTTTCTTT.

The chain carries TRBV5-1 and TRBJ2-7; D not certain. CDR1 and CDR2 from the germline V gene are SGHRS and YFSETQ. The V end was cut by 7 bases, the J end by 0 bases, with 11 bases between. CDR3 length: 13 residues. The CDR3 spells CASGPSSSYEQYF. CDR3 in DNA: TGCGCCAGCGGGCCGTCGTCCTCCTACGAGCAGTACTTC.

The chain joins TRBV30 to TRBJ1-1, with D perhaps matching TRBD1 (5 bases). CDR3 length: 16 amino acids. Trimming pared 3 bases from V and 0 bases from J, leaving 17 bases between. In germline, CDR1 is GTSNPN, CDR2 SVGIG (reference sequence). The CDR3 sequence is CAWRQPPGTMNTEAFF. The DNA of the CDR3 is TGTGCCTGGAGGCAACCCCCCGGGACTATGAACACTGAAGCTTTCTTT.

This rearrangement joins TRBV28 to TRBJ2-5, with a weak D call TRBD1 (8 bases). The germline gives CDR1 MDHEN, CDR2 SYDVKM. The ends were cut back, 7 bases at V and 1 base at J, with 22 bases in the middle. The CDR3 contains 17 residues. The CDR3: CASTSERDRFGQETQYF. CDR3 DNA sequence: TGTGCCAGCACCTCCGAGCGGGACAGGTTTGGCCAAGAGACCCAGTACTTC.

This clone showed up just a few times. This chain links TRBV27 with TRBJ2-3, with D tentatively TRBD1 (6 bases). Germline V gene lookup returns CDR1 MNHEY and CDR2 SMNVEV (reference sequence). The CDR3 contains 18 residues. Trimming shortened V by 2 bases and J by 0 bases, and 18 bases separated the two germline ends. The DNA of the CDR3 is TGTGCCAGCAGTTTAGGGGGCAGCAGTTTCACTAGCACAGATACGCAGTATTTT. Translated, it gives CASSLGGSSFTSTDTQYF.

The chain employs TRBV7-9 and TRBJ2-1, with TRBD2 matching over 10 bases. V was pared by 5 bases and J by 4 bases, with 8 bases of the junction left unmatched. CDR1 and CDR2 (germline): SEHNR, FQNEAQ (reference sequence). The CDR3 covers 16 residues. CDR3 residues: CASSTLSGGPYNEQFF. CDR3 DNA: TGTGCCAGCAGCACGCTTAGCGGGGGGCCGTACAATGAGCAGTTCTTC.

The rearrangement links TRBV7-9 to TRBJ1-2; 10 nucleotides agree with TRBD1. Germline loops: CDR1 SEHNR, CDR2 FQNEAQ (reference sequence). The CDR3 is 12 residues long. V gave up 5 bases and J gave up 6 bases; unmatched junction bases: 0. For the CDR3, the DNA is TGTGCCAGCAGCGGGACAGGGGATGGCTACACCTTC. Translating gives CASSGTGDGYTF. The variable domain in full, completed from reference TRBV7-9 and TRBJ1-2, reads DTGVSQNPRHKITKRGQNVTFRCDPISEHNRLYWYRQTLGQGPEFLTYFQNEAQLEKSRLLSDRFSAERPKGSFSTLEIQRTEQGDSAMYLCASSGTGDGYTFGSGTRLTVV.

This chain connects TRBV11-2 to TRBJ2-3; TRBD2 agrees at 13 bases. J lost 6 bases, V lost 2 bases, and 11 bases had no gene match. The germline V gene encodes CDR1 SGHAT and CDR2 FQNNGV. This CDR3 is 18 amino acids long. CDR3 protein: CASSLRGGLAGRTDTQYF. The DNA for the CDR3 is TGTGCCAGCAGCTTAAGGGGGGGACTAGCGGGGCGTACGGATACGCAGTATTTT. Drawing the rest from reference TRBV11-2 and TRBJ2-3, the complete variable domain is EAGVAQSPRYKIIEKRQSVAFWCNPISGHATLYWYQQILGQGPKLLIQFQNNGVVDDSQLPKDRFSAERLKGVDSTLKIQPAKLEDSAVYLCASSLRGGLAGRTDTQYFGPGTRLTVL.

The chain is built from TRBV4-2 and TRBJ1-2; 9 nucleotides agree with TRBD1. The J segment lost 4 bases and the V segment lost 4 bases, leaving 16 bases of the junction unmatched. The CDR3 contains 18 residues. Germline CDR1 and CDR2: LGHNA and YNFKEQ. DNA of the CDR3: TGTGCCAGCAGCCCCCCGCCGGGACAGGGATGGCCTGGCTATGGCTACACCTTC. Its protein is CASSPPPGQGWPGYGYTF.

This CDR3 is CASSQGDSYNEQFF. The CDR3 DNA follows: TGTGCCAGCAGCCAGGGGGACTCCTACAATGAGCAGTTCTTC. The chain is built from TRBV11-1 and TRBJ2-1; 7 bases fit TRBD1. The CDR3 spans 14 residues. Trimming took 5 bases from V and 0 from J; bases not matched to a gene: 1. CDR1 is SGHAT, CDR2 FQDESV, per germline (reference sequence).